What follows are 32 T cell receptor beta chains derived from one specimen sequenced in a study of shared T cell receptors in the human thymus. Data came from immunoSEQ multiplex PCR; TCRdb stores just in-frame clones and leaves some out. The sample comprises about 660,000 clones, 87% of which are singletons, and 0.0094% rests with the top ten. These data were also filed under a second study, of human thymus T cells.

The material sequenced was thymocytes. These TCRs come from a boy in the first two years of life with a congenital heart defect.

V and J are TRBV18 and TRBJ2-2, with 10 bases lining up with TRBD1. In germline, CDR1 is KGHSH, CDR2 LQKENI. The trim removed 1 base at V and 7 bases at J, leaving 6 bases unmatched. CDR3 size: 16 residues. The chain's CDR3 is CASSPHKDRGIGELFF. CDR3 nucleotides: TGTGCCAGCTCACCACATAAGGACAGGGGGATCGGGGAGCTGTTTTTT.

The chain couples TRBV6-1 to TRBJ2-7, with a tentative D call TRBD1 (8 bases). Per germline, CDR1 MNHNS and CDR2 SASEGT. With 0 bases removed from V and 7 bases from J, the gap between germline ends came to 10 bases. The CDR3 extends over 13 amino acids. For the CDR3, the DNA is TGTGCCAGCAGTGAAGCACAGGGGGGGGAGCAGTACTTC. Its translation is CASSEAQGGEQYF.

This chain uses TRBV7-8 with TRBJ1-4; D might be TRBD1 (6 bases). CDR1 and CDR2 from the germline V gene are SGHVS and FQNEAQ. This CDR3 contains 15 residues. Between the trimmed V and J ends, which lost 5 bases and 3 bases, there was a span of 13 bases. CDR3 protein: CASSAYRAANEKLFF. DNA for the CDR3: TGTGCCAGCAGCGCATACAGGGCGGCTAATGAAAAACTGTTTTTT.

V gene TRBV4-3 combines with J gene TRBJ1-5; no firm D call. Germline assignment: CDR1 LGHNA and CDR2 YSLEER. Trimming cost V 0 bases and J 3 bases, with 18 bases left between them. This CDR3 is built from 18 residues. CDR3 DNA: TGCGCCAGCAGCCAAGATCATGGTTTAAGGCAGGTCAATCAGCCCCAGCATTTT. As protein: CASSQDHGLRQVNQPQHF.

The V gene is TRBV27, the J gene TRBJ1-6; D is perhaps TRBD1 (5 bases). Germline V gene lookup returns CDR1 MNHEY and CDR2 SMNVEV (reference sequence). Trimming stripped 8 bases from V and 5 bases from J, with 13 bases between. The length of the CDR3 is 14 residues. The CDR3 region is CASRLLGDNSPLHF. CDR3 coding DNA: TGTGCCAGCCGACTTTTAGGGGATAATTCACCCCTCCACTTT.

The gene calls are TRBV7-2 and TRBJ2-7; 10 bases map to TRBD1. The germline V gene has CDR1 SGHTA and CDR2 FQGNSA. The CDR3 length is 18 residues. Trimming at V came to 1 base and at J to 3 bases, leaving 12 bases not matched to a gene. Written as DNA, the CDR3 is TGTGCCAGCAGCTTAGGGGACAGGGGACCCGAATTTTTCTACGAGCAGTACTTC. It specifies CASSLGDRGPEFFYEQYF.

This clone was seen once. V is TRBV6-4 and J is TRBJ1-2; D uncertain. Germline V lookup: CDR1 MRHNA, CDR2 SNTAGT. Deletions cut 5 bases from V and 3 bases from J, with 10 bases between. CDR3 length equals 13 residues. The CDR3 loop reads CASSLRPHYGYTF. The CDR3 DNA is TGTGCCAGCAGTTTGAGGCCCCACTATGGCTACACCTTC.

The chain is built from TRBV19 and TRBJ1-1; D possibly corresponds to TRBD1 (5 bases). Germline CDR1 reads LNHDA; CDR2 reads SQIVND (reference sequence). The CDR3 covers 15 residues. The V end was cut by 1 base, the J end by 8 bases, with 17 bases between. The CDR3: CASSIVGAEVSEAFF. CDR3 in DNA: TGTGCCAGTAGTATAGTAGGGGCGGAAGTCTCGGAAGCTTTCTTT.

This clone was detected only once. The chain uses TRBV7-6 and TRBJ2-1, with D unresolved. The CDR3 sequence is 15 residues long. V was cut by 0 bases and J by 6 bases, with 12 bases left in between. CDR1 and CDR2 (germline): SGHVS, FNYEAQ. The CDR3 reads CASSLAFWAPNEQFF. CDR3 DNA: TGTGCCAGCAGCTTAGCGTTCTGGGCCCCCAATGAGCAGTTCTTC.

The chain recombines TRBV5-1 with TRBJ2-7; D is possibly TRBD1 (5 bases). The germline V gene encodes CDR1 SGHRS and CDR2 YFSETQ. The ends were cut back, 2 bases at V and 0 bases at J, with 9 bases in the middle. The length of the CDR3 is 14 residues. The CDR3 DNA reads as TGCGCCAGCAGCTTTGCAGGGCCCTCCTACGAGCAGTACTTC. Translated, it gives CASSFAGPSYEQYF. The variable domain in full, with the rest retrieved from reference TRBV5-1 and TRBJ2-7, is KAGVTQTPRYLIKTRGQQVTLSCSPISGHRSVSWYQQTPGQGLQFLFEYFSETQRNKGNFPGRFSGRQFSNSRSEMNVSTLELGDSALYLCASSFAGPSYEQYFGPGTRLTVT.

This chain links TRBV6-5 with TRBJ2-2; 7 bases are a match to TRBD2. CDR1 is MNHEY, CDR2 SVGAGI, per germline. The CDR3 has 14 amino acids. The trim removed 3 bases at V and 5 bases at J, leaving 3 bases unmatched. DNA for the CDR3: TGTGCCAGCAGTTATGCGGGAGCTACCGGGGAGCTGTTTTTT. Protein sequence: CASSYAGATGELFF.

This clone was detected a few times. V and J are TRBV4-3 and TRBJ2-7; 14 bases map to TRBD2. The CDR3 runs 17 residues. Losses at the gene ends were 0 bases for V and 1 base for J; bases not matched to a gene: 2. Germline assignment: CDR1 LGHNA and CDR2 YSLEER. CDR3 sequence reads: CASSQDGTSGSSYEQYF. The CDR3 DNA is TGCGCCAGCAGCCAAGATGGGACTAGCGGGAGTTCCTACGAGCAGTACTTC.

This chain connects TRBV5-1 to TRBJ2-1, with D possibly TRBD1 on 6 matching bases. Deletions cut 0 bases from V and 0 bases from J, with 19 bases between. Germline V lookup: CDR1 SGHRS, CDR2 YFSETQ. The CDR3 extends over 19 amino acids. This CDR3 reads CASSLGRGPRQDSYNEQFF. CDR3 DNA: TGCGCCAGCAGCTTGGGTCGGGGCCCTCGACAGGACTCCTACAATGAGCAGTTCTTC. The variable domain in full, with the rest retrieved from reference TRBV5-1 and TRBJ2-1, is KAGVTQTPRYLIKTRGQQVTLSCSPISGHRSVSWYQQTPGQGLQFLFEYFSETQRNKGNFPGRFSGRQFSNSRSEMNVSTLELGDSALYLCASSLGRGPRQDSYNEQFFGPGTRLTVL.

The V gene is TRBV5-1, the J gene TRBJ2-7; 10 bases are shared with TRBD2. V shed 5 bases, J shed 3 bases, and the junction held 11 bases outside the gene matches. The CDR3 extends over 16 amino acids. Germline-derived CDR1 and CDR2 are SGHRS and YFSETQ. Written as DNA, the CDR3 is TGCGCCAGCAGAAGAGGGCCGGGACTAGCGTACTACGAGCAGTACTTC. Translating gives CASRRGPGLAYYEQYF. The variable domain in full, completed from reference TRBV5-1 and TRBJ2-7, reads KAGVTQTPRYLIKTRGQQVTLSCSPISGHRSVSWYQQTPGQGLQFLFEYFSETQRNKGNFPGRFSGRQFSNSRSEMNVSTLELGDSALYLCASRRGPGLAYYEQYFGPGTRLTVT.

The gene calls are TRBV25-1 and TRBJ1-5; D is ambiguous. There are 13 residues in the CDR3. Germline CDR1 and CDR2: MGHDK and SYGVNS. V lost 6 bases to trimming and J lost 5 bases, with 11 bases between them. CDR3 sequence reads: CASRGGEDQPQHF. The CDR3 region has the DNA TGTGCCAGCAGAGGCGGGGAAGATCAGCCCCAGCATTTT.

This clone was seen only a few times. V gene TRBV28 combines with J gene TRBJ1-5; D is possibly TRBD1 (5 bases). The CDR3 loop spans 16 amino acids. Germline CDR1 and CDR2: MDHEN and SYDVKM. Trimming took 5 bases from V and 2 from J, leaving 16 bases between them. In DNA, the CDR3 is TGTGCCAGCAGTAGGCAATGTTGGGGGGGCAATCAGCCCCAGCATTTT. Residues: CASSRQCWGGNQPQHF.

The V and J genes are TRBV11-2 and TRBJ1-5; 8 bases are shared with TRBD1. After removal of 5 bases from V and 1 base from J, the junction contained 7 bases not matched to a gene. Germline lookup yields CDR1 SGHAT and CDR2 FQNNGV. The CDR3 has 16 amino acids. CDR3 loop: CASSLGTGQSNQPQHF. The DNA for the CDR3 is TGTGCCAGCAGCCTAGGGACAGGTCAGAGCAATCAGCCCCAGCATTTT.

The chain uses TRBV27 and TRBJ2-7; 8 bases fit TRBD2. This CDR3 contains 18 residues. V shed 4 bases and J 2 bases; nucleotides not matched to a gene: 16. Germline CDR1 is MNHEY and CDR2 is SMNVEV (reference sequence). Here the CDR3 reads CASSSGRGAPNRAYEQYF. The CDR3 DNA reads TGTGCCAGCAGTTCTGGGCGGGGGGCCCCTAATAGGGCCTACGAGCAGTACTTC.

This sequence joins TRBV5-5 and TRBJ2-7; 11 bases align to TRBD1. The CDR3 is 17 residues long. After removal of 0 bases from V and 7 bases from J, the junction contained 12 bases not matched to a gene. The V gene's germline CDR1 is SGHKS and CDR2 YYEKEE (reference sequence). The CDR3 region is CASSLGWLGQGAGEQYF. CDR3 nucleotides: TGTGCCAGCAGCTTGGGGTGGCTTGGACAGGGGGCGGGAGAGCAGTACTTC.

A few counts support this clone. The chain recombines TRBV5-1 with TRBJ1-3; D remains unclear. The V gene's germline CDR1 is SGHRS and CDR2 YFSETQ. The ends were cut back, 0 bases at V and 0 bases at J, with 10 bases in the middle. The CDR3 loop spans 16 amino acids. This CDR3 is CASSLGAENSGNTIYF. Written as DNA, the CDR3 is TGCGCCAGCAGCTTGGGGGCAGAGAACTCTGGAAACACCATATATTTT. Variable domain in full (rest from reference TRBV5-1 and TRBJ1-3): KAGVTQTPRYLIKTRGQQVTLSCSPISGHRSVSWYQQTPGQGLQFLFEYFSETQRNKGNFPGRFSGRQFSNSRSEMNVSTLELGDSALYLCASSLGAENSGNTIYFGEGSWLTVV.

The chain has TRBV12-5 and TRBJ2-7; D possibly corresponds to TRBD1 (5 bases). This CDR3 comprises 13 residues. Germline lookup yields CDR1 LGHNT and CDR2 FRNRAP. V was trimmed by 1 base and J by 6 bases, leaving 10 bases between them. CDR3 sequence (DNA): TGTGCTAGTGGTTTGGAAACAGGCCCCGAGCAGTACTTC. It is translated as CASGLETGPEQYF.

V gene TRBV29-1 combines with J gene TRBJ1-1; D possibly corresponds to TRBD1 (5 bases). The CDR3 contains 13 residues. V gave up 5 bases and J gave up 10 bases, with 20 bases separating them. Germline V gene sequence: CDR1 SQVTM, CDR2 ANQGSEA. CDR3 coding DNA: TGCAGCGTTCCCTCCGGGACTATGCGAGGAGCTTTCTTT. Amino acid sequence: CSVPSGTMRGAFF.

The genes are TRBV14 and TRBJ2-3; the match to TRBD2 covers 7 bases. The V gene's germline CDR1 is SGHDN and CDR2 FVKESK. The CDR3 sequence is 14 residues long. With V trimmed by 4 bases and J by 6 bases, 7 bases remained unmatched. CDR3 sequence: CASSPLRGGDTQYF. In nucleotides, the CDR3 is TGTGCCAGCAGCCCGCTCCGGGGAGGGGATACGCAGTATTTT.

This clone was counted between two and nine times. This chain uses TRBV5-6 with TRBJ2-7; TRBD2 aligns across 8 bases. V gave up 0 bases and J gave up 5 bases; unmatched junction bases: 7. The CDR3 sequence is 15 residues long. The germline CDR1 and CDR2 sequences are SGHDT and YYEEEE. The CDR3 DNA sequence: TGTGCCAGCAGCTTGGCTGTGCGGGAGGTGGACGAGCAGTACTTC. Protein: CASSLAVREVDEQYF.

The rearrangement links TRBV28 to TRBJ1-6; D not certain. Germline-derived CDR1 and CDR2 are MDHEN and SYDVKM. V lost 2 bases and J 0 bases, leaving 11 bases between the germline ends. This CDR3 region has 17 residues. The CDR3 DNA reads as TGTGCCAGCAGTTTAGGATTTAGGAGCTCCTATAATTCACCCCTCCACTTT. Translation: CASSLGFRSSYNSPLHF.

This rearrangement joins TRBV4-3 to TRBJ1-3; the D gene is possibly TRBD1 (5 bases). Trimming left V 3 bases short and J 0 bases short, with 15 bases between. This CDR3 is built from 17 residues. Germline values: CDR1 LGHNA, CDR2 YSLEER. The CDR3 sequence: CASSHGQSSSSGNTIYF. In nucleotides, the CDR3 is TGCGCCAGCAGCCACGGACAAAGCTCGAGCTCTGGAAACACCATATATTTT.

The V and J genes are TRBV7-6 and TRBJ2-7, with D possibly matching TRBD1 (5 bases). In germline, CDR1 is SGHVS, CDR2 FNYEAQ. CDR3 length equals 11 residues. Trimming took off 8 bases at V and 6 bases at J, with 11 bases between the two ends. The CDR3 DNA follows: TGTGCCAGCGCCGAAAGGGGCGAGCAGTACTTC. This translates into CASAERGEQYF.

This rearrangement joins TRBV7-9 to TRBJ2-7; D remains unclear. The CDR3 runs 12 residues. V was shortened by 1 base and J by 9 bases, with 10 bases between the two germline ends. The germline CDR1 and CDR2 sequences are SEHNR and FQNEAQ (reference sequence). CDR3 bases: TGTGCCAGCAGCTTAGATTCCGCAGGGCAGTACTTC. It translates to CASSLDSAGQYF.

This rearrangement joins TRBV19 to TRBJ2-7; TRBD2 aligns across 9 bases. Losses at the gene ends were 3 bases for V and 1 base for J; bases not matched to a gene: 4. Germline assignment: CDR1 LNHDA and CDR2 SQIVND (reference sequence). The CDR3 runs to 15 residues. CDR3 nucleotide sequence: TGTGCCAGTAGTATCAGGGGACTAGCTTCCTACGAGCAGTACTTC. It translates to CASSIRGLASYEQYF.

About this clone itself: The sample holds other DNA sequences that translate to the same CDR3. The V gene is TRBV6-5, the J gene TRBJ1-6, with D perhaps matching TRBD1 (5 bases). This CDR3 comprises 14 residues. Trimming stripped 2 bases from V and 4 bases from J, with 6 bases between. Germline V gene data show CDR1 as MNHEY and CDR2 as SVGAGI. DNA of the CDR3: TGTGCCAGCAGTTACGGGGGGTATAATTCACCCCTCCACTTT. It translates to CASSYGGYNSPLHF.

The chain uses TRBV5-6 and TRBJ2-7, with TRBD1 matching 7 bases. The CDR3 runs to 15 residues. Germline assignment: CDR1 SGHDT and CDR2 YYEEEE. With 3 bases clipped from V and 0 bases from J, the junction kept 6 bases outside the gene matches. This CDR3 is CASSCHRGPSYEQYF. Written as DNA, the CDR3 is TGTGCCAGCAGCTGCCACAGGGGACCCTCCTACGAGCAGTACTTC.

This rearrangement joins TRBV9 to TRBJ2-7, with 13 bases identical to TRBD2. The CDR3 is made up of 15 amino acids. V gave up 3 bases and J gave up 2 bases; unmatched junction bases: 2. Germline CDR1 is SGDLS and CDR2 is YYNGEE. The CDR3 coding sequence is TGTGCCAGCAGCGCGGGACTAGCGGGGCCCTACGAGCAGTACTTC. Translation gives CASSAGLAGPYEQYF.